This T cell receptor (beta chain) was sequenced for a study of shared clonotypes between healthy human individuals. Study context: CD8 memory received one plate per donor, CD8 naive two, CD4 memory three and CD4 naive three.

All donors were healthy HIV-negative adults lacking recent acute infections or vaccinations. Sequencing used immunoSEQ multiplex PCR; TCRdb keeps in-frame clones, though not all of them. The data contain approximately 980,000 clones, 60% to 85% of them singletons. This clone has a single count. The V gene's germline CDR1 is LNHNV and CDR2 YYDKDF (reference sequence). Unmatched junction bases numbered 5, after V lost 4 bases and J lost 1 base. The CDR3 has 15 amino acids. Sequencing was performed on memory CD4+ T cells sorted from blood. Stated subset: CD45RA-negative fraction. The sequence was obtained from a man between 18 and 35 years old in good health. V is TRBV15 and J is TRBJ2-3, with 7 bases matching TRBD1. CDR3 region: CATSTDRVGTDTQYF. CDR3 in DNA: TGTGCCACCAGCACAGACAGGGTAGGCACAGATACGCAGTATTTT.